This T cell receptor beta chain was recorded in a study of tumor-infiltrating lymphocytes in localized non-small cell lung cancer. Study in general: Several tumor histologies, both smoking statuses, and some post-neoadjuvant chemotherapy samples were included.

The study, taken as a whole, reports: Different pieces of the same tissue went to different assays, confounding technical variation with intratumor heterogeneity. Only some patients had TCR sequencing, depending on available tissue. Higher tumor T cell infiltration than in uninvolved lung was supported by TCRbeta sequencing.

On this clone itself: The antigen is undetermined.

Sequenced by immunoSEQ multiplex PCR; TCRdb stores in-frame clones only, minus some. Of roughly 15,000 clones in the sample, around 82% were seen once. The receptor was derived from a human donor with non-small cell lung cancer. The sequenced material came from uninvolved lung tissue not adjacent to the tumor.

CDR3 coding DNA: TGTGCCAGCAGCTTAGATCATCAGGGTGGTGGCTACACCTTC. Translated: CASSLDHQGGGYTF. This chain connects TRBV11-2 to TRBJ1-2, with a tentative D call TRBD1 (5 bases). V lost 0 bases, J lost 7 bases, and 12 bases lay in between. Looked up from germline, CDR1 is SGHAT and CDR2 is FQNNGV. The CDR3 is 14 residues long. Using reference TRBV11-2 and TRBJ1-2 for the parts outside the CDR3, the full variable domain is EAGVAQSPRYKIIEKRQSVAFWCNPISGHATLYWYQQILGQGPKLLIQFQNNGVVDDSQLPKDRFSAERLKGVDSTLKIQPAKLEDSAVYLCASSLDHQGGGYTFGSGTRLTVV.